These 32 T cell receptor beta chains originate from one sample sequenced in a study of shared clonotypes between healthy human individuals. TCRdb's table, derived via immunoSEQ multiplex PCR, lists solely in-frame clones and lacks some. There are around 990,000 clones in the sample; about 72% occur only once, and 0.89% lies in the top ten. Sequencing input: memory CD4+ T cells from PBMCs. Sample subset: CD45RA-negative fraction. The receptor set was obtained from a man aged 18 to 30 in good health. Some clones in this sample may be carry-over from other donors' samples.

The table lists this clone with a few counts. The genes are TRBV28 and TRBJ2-7, with 12 nucleotides matching TRBD2. The CDR3 loop spans 15 amino acids. V shed 6 bases, J shed 3 bases, and the junction held 6 bases outside the gene matches. CDR1 is MDHEN and CDR2 is SYDVKM in the germline V gene. CDR3 region: CASRGGLAGIYEQYF. The CDR3 nucleotides read TGTGCCAGCAGGGGGGGACTAGCGGGCATCTACGAGCAGTACTTC.

V is TRBV5-4 and J is TRBJ1-3, with 9 bases identical to TRBD1. This CDR3 region has 15 residues. CDR1 SGHNT and CDR2 YYREEE come from the germline V gene (reference sequence). V gave up 3 bases and J gave up 3 bases; unmatched junction bases: 4. CDR3 amino acids: CASSSQDRGGNTIYF. DNA of the CDR3: TGTGCCAGCAGCTCACAGGACAGGGGTGGAAACACCATATATTTT.

Worth noting for this clone: The sample contains more than one DNA sequence encoding this CDR3. This sequence joins TRBV5-8 and TRBJ2-7; 8 bases map to TRBD1. This CDR3 has 14 residues. The germline V gene has CDR1 SGHTS and CDR2 YDEGEE. V trimming: 2 bases; J trimming: 1 base; junction bases outside the gene matches: 2. CDR3 in DNA: TGTGCCAGCAGCTTTAGGACAGGGTCCTACGAGCAGTACTTC. This codes for CASSFRTGSYEQYF.

The V and J genes are TRBV27 and TRBJ2-1; maybe TRBD2 (6 bases). V was pared by 6 bases and J by 1 base, with 19 bases between. The CDR3 length is 17 residues. Per germline, CDR1 MNHEY and CDR2 SMNVEV (reference sequence). CDR3 sequence reads: CASRNPTSYVSYNEQFF. As DNA, the CDR3 is TGTGCCAGCAGAAATCCGACTAGTTATGTTTCCTACAATGAGCAGTTCTTC.

This clone appeared once. Distinct nucleotide sequences in the sample also encode this CDR3. The chain combines TRBV5-4 with TRBJ2-1, with D possibly TRBD1 on 6 matching bases. Trimming shortened V by 0 bases and J by 7 bases, and 14 bases separated the two germline ends. The germline CDR1 and CDR2 sequences are SGHNT and YYREEE (reference sequence). The CDR3 spans 15 residues. The CDR3 sequence: CASSLVSGVGNEQFF. CDR3 nucleotides: TGTGCCAGCAGCTTGGTCTCAGGGGTAGGGAATGAGCAGTTCTTC.

The chain links TRBV6-5 to TRBJ1-4; D may be TRBD1 (5 bases). The CDR3 extends over 16 amino acids. Per the germline V gene, CDR1 is MNHEY and CDR2 is SVGAGI. With 2 bases removed from V and 7 bases from J, the gap between germline ends came to 17 bases. The CDR3: CASSYGLGWQGEKLFF. DNA for the CDR3: TGTGCCAGCAGTTACGGCCTCGGGTGGCAGGGTGAAAAACTGTTTTTT.

The rearrangement joins TRBV29-1 to TRBJ1-2; D gene unclear. Deletions cut 5 bases from V and 4 bases from J, with 11 bases between. The CDR3 is 12 amino acids. From germline, CDR1 is SQVTM and CDR2 ANQGSEA. CDR3 region: CSVLNRSYGYTF. In DNA, the CDR3 is TGCAGCGTTTTGAACCGCAGCTATGGCTACACCTTC.

The chain uses TRBV19 and TRBJ1-1, with D possibly TRBD1 on 6 matching bases. Trimming removed 3 bases from V and 4 bases from J, with 15 bases in between. The CDR3 is 15 residues long. CDR1 LNHDA and CDR2 SQIVND come from the germline V gene (reference sequence). CDR3 in amino acids: CASSIWGRGGTEAFF. CDR3 nucleotide sequence: TGTGCCAGTAGTATCTGGGGGCGAGGTGGCACTGAAGCTTTCTTT.

The V call is TRBV7-3, the J call TRBJ1-1, with D unclear. CDR1 and CDR2 (germline): SGHTA, FQGTGA. CDR3 length: 15 residues. Trimming took 0 bases from V and 2 from J, leaving 10 bases between them. The CDR3 reads CASSLTRDPNTEAFF. The CDR3 DNA follows: TGTGCCAGCAGCTTAACCCGTGACCCAAACACTGAAGCTTTCTTT. The full variable domain, in which reference TRBV7-3 and TRBJ1-1 provide the parts outside the CDR3, is GAGVSQTPSNKVTEKGKYVELRCDPISGHTALYWYRQSLGQGPEFLIYFQGTGAADDSGLPNDRFFAVRPEGSVSTLKIQRTERGDSAVYLCASSLTRDPNTEAFFGQGTRLTVV.

The chain uses TRBV7-3 and TRBJ2-7; 7 bases agree with TRBD2. Per the germline V gene, CDR1 is SGHTA and CDR2 is FQGTGA. The J segment lost 4 bases and the V segment lost 5 bases, leaving 5 bases of the junction unmatched. This CDR3 is built from 13 residues. The DNA for the CDR3 is TGTGCCAGCAGCCCTGAGCGGGGTTACGAGCAGTACTTC. It yields the protein CASSPERGYEQYF.

The DNA for the CDR3 is TGTGCCAGCATCCCGGGAGGCGCCGCTAGCTCCTACGAGCAGTACTTC. Its protein is CASIPGGAASSYEQYF. This chain joins TRBV28 and TRBJ2-7, with 7 bases fitting TRBD2. Per the germline V gene, CDR1 is MDHEN and CDR2 is SYDVKM. V trimming: 7 bases; J trimming: 0 bases; junction bases outside the gene matches: 12. The CDR3 has 16 amino acids.

The CDR3 loop is CASIQGADEQFF. CDR3 DNA sequence: TGTGCCAGCATCCAGGGGGCGGATGAGCAGTTCTTC. J is TRBJ2-1 and V is TRBV2; 8 bases agree with TRBD1. Germline assignment: CDR1 SNHLY and CDR2 FYNNEI. The CDR3 length is 12 residues. Trimming took 7 bases from V and 8 from J; bases not matched to a gene: 4.

The chain recombines TRBV9 with TRBJ1-5, with 9 bases aligning to TRBD1. Unmatched junction bases numbered 9, after V lost 3 bases and J lost 5 bases. The CDR3 has 16 residues. The germline V gene has CDR1 SGDLS and CDR2 YYNGEE. This CDR3 is CASSDHRDRAHQPQHF. In DNA form, the CDR3 reads TGTGCCAGCAGCGACCACCGGGACAGGGCCCATCAGCCCCAGCATTTT. The full variable domain, rest sourced from reference TRBV9 and TRBJ1-5, is DSGVTQTPKHLITATGQRVTLRCSPRSGDLSVYWYQQSLDQGLQFLIQYYNGEERAKGNILERFSAQQFPDLHSELNLSSLELGDSALYFCASSDHRDRAHQPQHFGDGTRLSIL.

In the case of this clone: The same CDR3 is also encoded by other DNA sequences in this sample. The V call is TRBV29-1, the J call TRBJ1-1, with TRBD1 matching 9 bases. The CDR3 loop spans 13 amino acids. V lost 7 bases to trimming and J lost 0 bases; unmatched junction nucleotides: 3. Germline CDR1 SQVTM, CDR2 ANQGSEA. The CDR3 DNA is TGCAGCGCTGGACAGGGGATGAACACTGAAGCTTTCTTT. Amino acid sequence: CSAGQGMNTEAFF. Variable domain in full (rest from reference TRBV29-1 and TRBJ1-1): SAVISQKPSRDICQRGTSLTIQCQVDSQVTMMFWYRQQPGQSLTLIATANQGSEATYESGFVIDKFPISRPNLTFSTLTVSNMSPEDSSIYLCSAGQGMNTEAFFGQGTRLTVV.

V usage is TRBV30 and J usage is TRBJ2-3; 11 nucleotides align to TRBD2. Germline V CDR1 and CDR2: GTSNPN, SVGIG (reference sequence). The CDR3 runs to 15 residues. V lost 3 bases to trimming and J lost 3 bases; unmatched junction nucleotides: 5. CDR3 loop: CAWRISGRVTDTQYF. The CDR3 nucleotides are TGTGCCTGGAGAATTAGCGGGAGGGTTACAGATACGCAGTATTTT.

This clone was seen many times. The J gene is TRBJ2-2, the V gene TRBV11-2; TRBD2 matches at 7 bases. Trimming cost V 3 bases and J 2 bases; bases outside gene matches: 6. This CDR3 region has 16 residues. Germline CDR1 and CDR2: SGHAT and FQNNGV. Written as DNA, the CDR3 is TGTGCCAGCAGCTTTGGGGGAGGGGCTAACACCGGGGAGCTGTTTTTT. Amino acid sequence: CASSFGGGANTGELFF.

This clone has a single count. Other nucleotide sequences in the sample specify the same CDR3. This sequence joins TRBV30 and TRBJ1-5; D is perhaps TRBD1 (6 bases). Germline V lookup: CDR1 GTSNPN, CDR2 SVGIG (reference sequence). V dropped 0 bases and J dropped 6 bases, with 9 bases sitting between them. There are 13 residues in the CDR3. CDR3 sequence (DNA): TGTGCCTGGAGTGTACAGGGATCTCAGCCCCAGCATTTT. Translating gives CAWSVQGSQPQHF.

This clone was picked up one time. This chain links TRBV5-1 with TRBJ2-7; 8 nucleotides align to TRBD2. Unmatched junction bases numbered 9, after V lost 0 bases and J lost 7 bases. Germline CDR1 reads SGHRS; CDR2 reads YFSETQ. The CDR3 covers 15 residues. The CDR3 loop reads CASSLASGGQKEQYF. The CDR3 DNA is TGCGCCAGCAGCTTGGCCTCGGGAGGGCAAAAAGAGCAGTACTTC.

The chain is built from TRBV5-1 and TRBJ2-3, with D maybe TRBD2 (5 bases). This CDR3 contains 15 residues. Per the germline V gene, CDR1 is SGHRS and CDR2 is YFSETQ. Trimming removed 2 bases at V and 2 bases at J, with 12 bases between. The CDR3 nucleotides are TGCGCCAGCAGCTTTAGCGCGACCTACACAGATACGCAGTATTTT. It codes for CASSFSATYTDTQYF.

This CDR3 reads CASSTPSGLYEQYF. The CDR3 nucleotides are TGTGCCAGCAGTACCCCTAGCGGGCTCTACGAGCAGTACTTC. V is TRBV28 and J is TRBJ2-7; 8 bases agree with TRBD2. Germline V gives CDR1 MDHEN, CDR2 SYDVKM. V was pared by 5 bases and J by 3 bases, with 6 bases of the junction left unmatched. This CDR3 region has 14 residues.

The gene calls are TRBV7-2 and TRBJ2-7; D not certain. The V gene lost 4 bases and the J gene lost 0 bases, with 10 bases spanning the gap. This CDR3 has 14 amino acids. Germline V gene lookup returns CDR1 SGHTA and CDR2 FQGNSA. The CDR3 protein is CASSSTQSSYEQYF. The DNA for the CDR3 is TGTGCCAGCAGCTCCACCCAGAGCTCCTACGAGCAGTACTTC.

The chain joins TRBV7-2 to TRBJ1-1; perhaps TRBD1 as D (5 bases). V was clipped by 4 bases and J by 11 bases, with 11 bases between them. This CDR3 has 11 residues. Germline CDR1 reads SGHTA; CDR2 reads FQGNSA. The CDR3 is CASSSRDAAFF. Written as DNA, the CDR3 is TGTGCCAGCAGCTCCCGGGACGCTGCTTTCTTT.

This sequence joins TRBV7-3 and TRBJ2-7; tentatively, D is TRBD1 (5 bases). The CDR3 spans 13 residues. The V end was cut by 10 bases, the J end by 7 bases, with 20 bases between. Germline V gene data show CDR1 as SGHTA and CDR2 as FQGTGA. The CDR3 is CATSTEPLGEQYF. As DNA, the CDR3 is TGTGCCACTTCGACAGAGCCGCTCGGGGAGCAGTACTTC.

Remarks on this clone: The sample has other DNA sequences that encode this CDR3 too. V and J are TRBV28 and TRBJ1-2; 10 bases are a match to TRBD1. The CDR3 is 14 residues long. Germline V gives CDR1 MDHEN, CDR2 SYDVKM. Losses at the gene ends were 3 bases for V and 5 bases for J; bases not matched to a gene: 3. The CDR3 here is CASSLTGGAYGYTF. CDR3 DNA sequence: TGTGCCAGCAGTTTGACAGGGGGCGCTTATGGCTACACCTTC.

The CDR3 nucleotides are TGTGCCAGCAGTGAAGAGAGTTATCAGACCCAGTACTTC. As protein: CASSEESYQTQYF. The chain carries TRBV6-4 and TRBJ2-5, with unresolved D. Germline loops: CDR1 MRHNA, CDR2 SNTAGT. Trimming stripped 3 bases from V and 6 bases from J, with 11 bases between. The CDR3 is 13 residues long.

Of note for this clone: The sample holds other DNA sequences that translate to the same CDR3. This rearrangement joins TRBV20-1 to TRBJ2-5, with no clear D. This CDR3 contains 10 residues. The V end was cut by 4 bases, the J end by 4 bases, with 4 bases between. Germline CDR1 is DFQATT and CDR2 is SNEGSKA (reference sequence). Written as DNA, the CDR3 is TGCAGTGCTACCCGAGAGACCCAGTACTTC. Protein product: CSATRETQYF.

V usage is TRBV7-6 and J usage is TRBJ2-7; 9 bases map to TRBD1. This CDR3 has 14 amino acids. Per germline, CDR1 SGHVS and CDR2 FNYEAQ. Losses at the gene ends were 3 bases for V and 3 bases for J; bases not matched to a gene: 3. The CDR3 bases are TGTGCCAGCAGCTTCCGGGACAGGGACTACGAGCAGTACTTC. Translation: CASSFRDRDYEQYF.

This rearrangement joins TRBV5-1 to TRBJ1-2, with D perhaps matching TRBD1 (5 bases). The CDR3 consists of 17 residues. Germline CDR1 SGHRS, CDR2 YFSETQ. Trimming cost V 4 bases and J 8 bases, with 27 bases left between them. The CDR3 DNA follows: TGCGCCAGCAGCCTGGCCGGGGGAGTCCCGCCTAACTCCGGCTACACCTTC. It is translated as CASSLAGGVPPNSGYTF.

V is TRBV5-1 and J is TRBJ1-1, with D possibly being TRBD1 (5 bases). CDR1 is SGHRS and CDR2 is YFSETQ in the germline V gene. This CDR3 has 13 amino acids. Trimming took 7 bases from V and 5 from J, leaving 15 bases between them. The CDR3 DNA is TGCGCCAGCGGACATAACCAAGGAACTGAAGCTTTCTTT. Translating it yields CASGHNQGTEAFF.

The chain links TRBV20-1 to TRBJ1-2; 7 nucleotides line up with TRBD1. CDR1 and CDR2 (germline): DFQATT, SNEGSKA (reference sequence). This CDR3 is 11 amino acids long. CDR3 region: CRVEGAGGYTF. The CDR3 coding sequence is TGCAGGGTGGAGGGGGCCGGTGGCTACACCTTC.

The chain recombines TRBV7-9 with TRBJ2-1; 7 nucleotides align to TRBD1. CDR1 and CDR2 from the germline V gene are SEHNR and FQNEAQ (reference sequence). Unmatched junction bases numbered 6, after V lost 4 bases and J lost 3 bases. The CDR3 runs 15 residues. This CDR3 reads CASSSPGQRYNEQFF. The DNA of the CDR3 is TGTGCCAGCAGCTCCCCGGGACAGCGCTACAATGAGCAGTTCTTC.

Notes on this clone: The same CDR3 also results from other DNA sequences found in this sample. The chain has TRBV5-1 and TRBJ2-5; 9 nucleotides line up with TRBD2. V lost 0 bases to trimming and J lost 3 bases; unmatched junction nucleotides: 3. Germline CDR1 is SGHRS and CDR2 is YFSETQ. The CDR3 is made up of 15 amino acids. The CDR3 bases are TGCGCCAGCAGCTTGGTTAGCGGGAGAGAAGAGACCCAGTACTTC. Translating gives CASSLVSGREETQYF.